A single sample is the source of the 21 T cell receptor beta chains below, sequenced in a study of blood T cell repertoires in COVID-19. The table came from immunoSEQ multiplex PCR; TCRdb's copy has only in-frame clones and leaves some out. The repertoire holds 150,000 to 180,000 clones, approximately 85% seen once, with roughly 0.6% in the top ten. Sequencing was performed on peripheral blood. The receptor set was obtained from a man aged 55 to 69 with COVID-19, enrolled during active disease.

The table lists this clone with a few counts. This chain joins TRBV4-3 and TRBJ1-1, with D unclear. CDR1 is LGHNA, CDR2 YSLEER, per germline. This CDR3 comprises 13 residues. V was clipped by 3 bases and J by 1 base, with 6 bases between them. In DNA form, the CDR3 reads TGCGCCAGCAGCCAGACACCGAACACTGAAGCTTTCTTT. Residues: CASSQTPNTEAFF.

The V call is TRBV12-5, the J call TRBJ1-5; weak D call: TRBD1 (5 bases). The ends were cut back, 5 bases at V and 7 bases at J, with 12 bases in the middle. This CDR3 spans 13 amino acids. Germline CDR1 LGHNT, CDR2 FRNRAP. This chain's CDR3 is CASGAEQAQPQHF. CDR3 DNA: TGTGCTAGTGGTGCCGAACAGGCGCAGCCCCAGCATTTT.

This chain links TRBV7-6 with TRBJ2-7; 7 nucleotides line up with TRBD1. Per the germline V gene, CDR1 is SGHVS and CDR2 is FNYEAQ. V was clipped by 5 bases and J by 1 base; unmatched bases: 8. CDR3 length: 15 residues. The CDR3 here is CASSERGLGSYEQYF. CDR3 in DNA: TGTGCCAGCAGCGAGAGGGGGCTCGGGTCCTACGAGCAGTACTTC. Supplemented by reference TRBV7-6 and TRBJ2-7, the full variable domain reads GAGVSQSPRYKVTKRGQDVALRCDPISGHVSLYWYRQALGQGPEFLTYFNYEAQQDKSGLPNDRFSAERPEGSISTLTIQRTEQRDSAMYRCASSERGLGSYEQYFGPGTRLTVT.

With regard to this clone: A read error may produce the germline difference seen at one junction end. This chain joins TRBV7-7 and TRBJ2-1, with a possible D match to TRBD2 (6 bases). The CDR3 totals 15 residues. Germline loops: CDR1 SSHAT, CDR2 FNYEAQ (reference sequence). DNA for the CDR3: TGTGCTAGCAGCTTAAGGATAGCGGACTACAGTGAGCAGTTCTTC. This codes for CASSLRIADYSEQFF.

V is TRBV28 and J is TRBJ2-3; D is possibly TRBD1 (6 bases). Germline V gives CDR1 MDHEN, CDR2 SYDVKM. V shed 7 bases and J shed 1 base, with 12 bases lying between them. This CDR3 is 14 amino acids long. The CDR3 DNA reads as TGTGCCAGCATTCCGGGACAACGCACAGATACGCAGTATTTT. It codes for CASIPGQRTDTQYF.

V and J are TRBV2 and TRBJ1-2; the D is unclear. The CDR3 runs 13 residues. Trimming took off 0 bases at V and 13 bases at J, with 15 bases between the two ends. Germline V CDR1 and CDR2: SNHLY, FYNNEI. In nucleotides, the CDR3 is TGTGCCAGCAGTGAAGCGCGGGCCTTCCAGAGCACCTTC. This gives the protein CASSEARAFQSTF.

V gene TRBV20-1 combines with J gene TRBJ1-2, with D possibly matching TRBD1 (5 bases). The germline V and J ends were trimmed by 3 bases and 7 bases, with 9 bases remaining between them. Germline V lookup: CDR1 DFQATT, CDR2 SNEGSKA (reference sequence). The CDR3 runs to 11 residues. The chain's CDR3 is CSASGQGGYTF. CDR3 nucleotides: TGCAGTGCTAGTGGTCAGGGTGGCTACACCTTC.

The chain has TRBV14 and TRBJ1-4; D unclear. Germline V gene sequence: CDR1 SGHDN, CDR2 FVKESK. V was pared by 2 bases and J by 0 bases, with 16 bases between. This CDR3 spans 18 amino acids. CDR3 DNA sequence: TGTGCCAGCAGCCAAACCAAGCCGTTCCAAGCAACTAATGAAAAACTGTTTTTT. This sequence encodes CASSQTKPFQATNEKLFF.

The chain carries TRBV19 and TRBJ2-7, with 9 bases fitting TRBD1. Germline values: CDR1 LNHDA, CDR2 SQIVND (reference sequence). Trimming at V came to 4 bases and at J to 2 bases, leaving 3 bases not matched to a gene. The CDR3 is made up of 14 amino acids. The CDR3 reads CASSTGQGPYEQYF. The CDR3, as DNA: TGTGCCAGTAGTACGGGACAGGGCCCCTACGAGCAGTACTTC.

CDR3 coding DNA: TGCGCCAGCAGCCAAGGTAACAGCGGGGGCACTAATGAAAAACTGTTTTTT. The encoded protein is CASSQGNSGGTNEKLFF. The J gene is TRBJ1-4, the V gene TRBV4-3; D possibly corresponds to TRBD1 (6 bases). Germline V lookup: CDR1 LGHNA, CDR2 YSLEER. V was shortened by 1 base and J by 2 bases, with 14 bases between the two germline ends. The length of the CDR3 is 17 residues.

The V and J genes are TRBV6-5 and TRBJ2-5; 9 bases agree with TRBD2. CDR1 is MNHEY, CDR2 SVGAGI, per germline. Losses at the gene ends were 5 bases for V and 3 bases for J; bases not matched to a gene: 7. CDR3 length: 15 residues. In DNA, the CDR3 is TGTGCCAGCAGTCCCCAAGCGGGAGGAAAAGAGACCCAGTACTTC. It is translated as CASSPQAGGKETQYF.

This clone was picked up a small number of times. The V and J genes are TRBV7-8 and TRBJ1-1; D is possibly TRBD1 (6 bases). CDR1 and CDR2 from the germline V gene are SGHVS and FQNEAQ. Trimming pared 0 bases from V and 3 bases from J, leaving 11 bases between. The CDR3 runs to 15 residues. The CDR3: CASSLARGGDTEAFF. CDR3 DNA: TGTGCCAGCAGCTTAGCGAGAGGGGGAGACACTGAAGCTTTCTTT.

This chain uses TRBV7-2 with TRBJ1-1; D might be TRBD1 (5 bases). The length of the CDR3 is 19 residues. V was trimmed by 1 base and J by 0 bases, leaving 21 bases between them. Germline lookup yields CDR1 SGHTA and CDR2 FQGNSA. In DNA form, the CDR3 reads TGTGCCAGCAGCTTAGGGATCAAAACGACAGACTCCCTGAACACTGAAGCTTTCTTT. This encodes CASSLGIKTTDSLNTEAFF.

The CDR3 nucleotides are TGTGCCATCAGACAGAGCTCTGGAAACACCATATATTTT. This encodes CAIRQSSGNTIYF. The chain employs TRBV10-3 and TRBJ1-3; D remains ambiguous. CDR1 is ENHRY, CDR2 SYGVKD, per germline. The CDR3 sequence is 13 residues long. V lost 6 bases and J lost 0, with 6 bases in between.

V and J are TRBV7-8 and TRBJ1-1; 7 nucleotides line up with TRBD1. The CDR3 has 15 amino acids. CDR1 and CDR2 (germline): SGHVS, FQNEAQ. V gave up 7 bases and J gave up 0 bases; unmatched junction bases: 8. DNA for the CDR3: TGTGCCAGCATCCAAGGGGGCAGGGTGAACACTGAAGCTTTCTTT. This sequence encodes CASIQGGRVNTEAFF.

This chain connects TRBV9 to TRBJ2-6; D is ambiguous. V was clipped by 1 base and J by 2 bases, with 10 bases between them. CDR3 length: 16 amino acids. The V gene's germline CDR1 is SGDLS and CDR2 YYNGEE. The CDR3 here is CASSVSGLTGANVLTF. In nucleotides, the CDR3 is TGTGCCAGCAGCGTATCCGGGTTAACTGGGGCCAACGTCCTGACTTTC.

The chain couples TRBV19 to TRBJ2-7; possible D gene TRBD1, 5 bases. Trimming shortened V by 4 bases and J by 2 bases, and 15 bases separated the two germline ends. The CDR3 runs to 15 residues. Germline V gene lookup returns CDR1 LNHDA and CDR2 SQIVND (reference sequence). The CDR3 loop is CASSSPAAGPYEQYF. CDR3 sequence (DNA): TGTGCCAGTAGTAGCCCCGCGGCAGGGCCCTACGAGCAGTACTTC.

This chain joins TRBV15 and TRBJ1-1; 7 nucleotides agree with TRBD1. The CDR3 sequence is 14 residues long. Per germline, CDR1 LNHNV and CDR2 YYDKDF (reference sequence). V lost 0 bases and J lost 4; bases outside the gene matches: 2. The CDR3 nucleotides are TGTGCCACCAGCAGAGATAAGGGGGCCACTGAAGCTTTCTTT. Translation: CATSRDKGATEAFF.

The gene calls are TRBV7-8 and TRBJ1-1, with D perhaps matching TRBD1 (6 bases). V lost 4 bases and J 2 bases, leaving 14 bases between the germline ends. CDR1 is SGHVS, CDR2 FQNEAQ, per germline. CDR3 length equals 15 residues. The CDR3 loop reads CASSSAAGVNTEAFF. DNA of the CDR3: TGTGCCAGCAGCTCCGCAGCAGGGGTTAACACTGAAGCTTTCTTT.

The sample holds a few counts of this clone. The gene calls are TRBV6-4 and TRBJ2-1, with TRBD2 matching 7 bases. V shed 3 bases and J 3 bases; nucleotides not matched to a gene: 5. Germline-derived CDR1 and CDR2 are MRHNA and SNTAGT. The CDR3 has 15 amino acids. CDR3 nucleotide sequence: TGTGCCAGCAGTGAAGGCGGGAGAGGCTACAATGAGCAGTTCTTC. It is translated as CASSEGGRGYNEQFF.

This clone came up once. The gene calls are TRBV6-6 and TRBJ1-1; TRBD1 matches 7 bases. The CDR3 spans 14 residues. J gave up 1 base and V 7 bases, and 6 bases lay outside the gene matches. From germline, CDR1 is MNHNY and CDR2 SVGAGI (reference sequence). Written as DNA, the CDR3 is TGTGCCAGCAATCGCCAGGGGGGGAACACTGAAGCTTTCTTT. This encodes CASNRQGGNTEAFF.